These 15 T cell receptor beta chains share one sample of origin, sequenced in a study of T cell responses to AZD1222 COVID-19 vaccine. Sequencing was performed with immunoSEQ multiplex PCR; in TCRdb, only in-frame clones are kept and a portion is missing. The sample consists of 99,000 or so clones, around 89% of them appearing once. This specimen consisted of peripheral blood, obtained on day 0 of AZD1222 vaccination. These receptors all stem from an adult in good health.

This chain connects TRBV7-9 to TRBJ1-1, with D perhaps matching TRBD1 (5 bases). Germline V lookup: CDR1 SEHNR, CDR2 FQNEAQ (reference sequence). Trimming cost V 6 bases and J 0 bases, with 17 bases left between them. This CDR3 spans 16 amino acids. Written as DNA, the CDR3 is TGTGCCAGCAGTCCAAGCCCGGGACGTTTGAACACTGAAGCTTTCTTT. This translates into CASSPSPGRLNTEAFF. Full variable domain (remainder filled in from reference TRBV7-9 and TRBJ1-1): DTGVSQNPRHKITKRGQNVTFRCDPISEHNRLYWYRQTLGQGPEFLTYFQNEAQLEKSRLLSDRFSAERPKGSFSTLEIQRTEQGDSAMYLCASSPSPGRLNTEAFFGQGTRLTVV.

The rearrangement joins TRBV6-1 to TRBJ2-7; 10 nucleotides line up with TRBD2. J gave up 2 bases and V 6 bases, and 10 bases lay outside the gene matches. This CDR3 has 16 amino acids. The germline V gene encodes CDR1 MNHNS and CDR2 SASEGT. CDR3 nucleotides: TGTGCCAGCAGAGAACCCTCTAGCGGGAGTCCCTACGAGCAGTACTTC. Its protein product is CASREPSSGSPYEQYF.

The chain has TRBV5-1 and TRBJ1-4; D remains unclear. V lost 7 bases, J lost 3 bases, and 13 bases lay in between. CDR3 size: 14 residues. The germline gives CDR1 SGHRS, CDR2 YFSETQ. CDR3 DNA sequence: TGCGCCAGCGCCCCGCGGCTCTCTAATGAAAAACTGTTTTTT. Translating gives CASAPRLSNEKLFF.

The chain uses TRBV6-5 and TRBJ2-7, with D perhaps matching TRBD1 or TRBD2 (7 bases each). V gave up 4 bases and J gave up 4 bases, with 17 bases separating them. Germline assignment: CDR1 MNHEY and CDR2 SVGAGI. The CDR3 has 15 amino acids. The CDR3 DNA reads as TGTGCCAGCAGTTCCCCAGGGGGAGGGCCTTACGAGCAGTACTTC. It yields the protein CASSSPGGGPYEQYF.

V is TRBV2 and J is TRBJ2-7; the D gene could be TRBD1 or TRBD2 (5 bases each). Germline loops: CDR1 SNHLY, CDR2 FYNNEI. V was pared by 2 bases and J by 2 bases, with 13 bases between. There are 15 residues in the CDR3. The CDR3 DNA is TGTGCCAGCAGTGAATCCACCGGGACCACCTACGAGCAGTACTTC. Protein sequence: CASSESTGTTYEQYF.

The V and J genes are TRBV30 and TRBJ2-1; tentative D call: TRBD1 (6 bases). CDR1 and CDR2 (germline): GTSNPN, SVGIG (reference sequence). The CDR3 covers 13 residues. V lost 2 bases, J lost 4 bases, and 9 bases lay in between. As DNA, the CDR3 is TGTGCCTGGAGTCCAGGGGCATACAATGAGCAGTTCTTC. It encodes CAWSPGAYNEQFF.

This clone was detected only a few times. The V gene is TRBV24-1, the J gene TRBJ2-2, with 9 bases fitting TRBD1. Germline lookup yields CDR1 KGHDR and CDR2 SFDVKD. CDR3 length equals 15 residues. Trimming removed 6 bases from V and 4 bases from J; junction bases left unmatched: 5. This CDR3 is CATSTWTGATGELFF. DNA of the CDR3: TGTGCCACCAGTACCTGGACAGGGGCCACCGGGGAGCTGTTTTTT.

This clone was detected only once. The chain links TRBV25-1 to TRBJ2-3; weak D call: TRBD2 (5 bases). The V end lost 6 bases, the J end lost 3 bases, and 13 bases lay between the germline ends. The CDR3 is 14 amino acids. Per germline, CDR1 MGHDK and CDR2 SYGVNS. The CDR3: CASSPGSRTDTQYF. CDR3 nucleotides: TGTGCCAGCAGCCCGGGAAGCCGTACAGATACGCAGTATTTT.

V and J are TRBV2 and TRBJ1-5; D is uncertain. Germline CDR1 and CDR2: SNHLY and FYNNEI. The CDR3 contains 14 residues. V was shortened by 6 bases and J by 3 bases, with 12 bases between the two germline ends. This CDR3 is CASSQLGANQPQHF. Here the CDR3 DNA reads TGTGCCAGCAGCCAACTGGGTGCCAATCAGCCCCAGCATTTT.

The chain combines TRBV29-1 with TRBJ2-7; 11 nucleotides match TRBD2. V trimming: 4 bases; J trimming: 6 bases; junction bases outside the gene matches: 5. This CDR3 region has 13 residues. Germline CDR1 SQVTM, CDR2 ANQGSEA. The CDR3 region is CSVGNGLAGEQYF. In DNA form, the CDR3 reads TGCAGCGTTGGTAATGGACTAGCGGGCGAGCAGTACTTC.

The gene calls are TRBV29-1 and TRBJ2-5; D might be TRBD1 (6 bases). CDR1 is SQVTM, CDR2 ANQGSEA, per germline. V gave up 4 bases and J gave up 5 bases, with 11 bases separating them. The CDR3 length is 12 residues. The CDR3 region has the DNA TGCAGCGTTGTTTGGGGGCGGGAGACCCAGTACTTC. Translated: CSVVWGRETQYF.

The chain uses TRBV4-3 and TRBJ2-7, with 11 nucleotides matching TRBD2. CDR1 LGHNA and CDR2 YSLEER come from the germline V gene. The CDR3 totals 16 residues. After removal of 0 bases from V and 0 bases from J, the junction contained 1 base not matched to a gene. In DNA, the CDR3 is TGCGCCAGCAGCCAAGAGGGGACTAGCGGCTCCTACGAGCAGTACTTC. Encoded protein: CASSQEGTSGSYEQYF.

The chain recombines TRBV5-1 with TRBJ2-3, with 8 bases fitting TRBD1. The germline V gene has CDR1 SGHRS and CDR2 YFSETQ. This CDR3 contains 16 residues. The junction had 9 bases not matched to a gene; V was cut back by 0 bases and J by 6 bases. As DNA, the CDR3 is TGCGCCAGCAGCTTGGGAAGGCAGGGGGCGGCCGATACGCAGTATTTT. It yields the protein CASSLGRQGAADTQYF.

This chain joins TRBV3-1 (or the pseudogene TRBV3-2) and TRBJ1-6, with 10 positions matching TRBD1. The CDR3 consists of 15 residues. Trimming at V came to 0 bases and at J to 7 bases, leaving 0 bases not matched to a gene. Germline lookup yields CDR1 LGHDT and CDR2 YNNKEL (reference sequence). The CDR3 protein is CASSQETGGNSPLHF. DNA of the CDR3: TGTGCCAGCAGCCAAGAGACAGGGGGCAATTCACCCCTCCACTTT.

The V and J genes are TRBV28 and TRBJ1-5, with TRBD1 matching over 7 bases. The CDR3 totals 13 residues. The V gene's germline CDR1 is MDHEN and CDR2 SYDVKM. Losses at the gene ends were 5 bases for V and 9 bases for J; bases not matched to a gene: 7. CDR3 DNA: TGTGCCAGCAGTCTCCGGGACAGCCCGCCCCAGCATTTT. Amino acids: CASSLRDSPPQHF. The entire variable domain, with the rest obtained from reference TRBV28 and TRBJ1-5, is as follows: DVKVTQSSRYLVKRTGEKVFLECVQDMDHENMFWYRQDPGLGLRLIYFSYDVKMKEKGDIPEGYSVSREKKERFSLILESASTNQTSMYLCASSLRDSPPQHFGDGTRLSIL.